This T cell receptor beta chain was identified during a study of chemoradiotherapy in HPV16-positive cancers. About the research overall: Two HPV16-positive patients' cells yielded candidate HPV-specific clones and common motifs. Whole-study findings and limits: Only a couple of HPV16-positive patients supplied the functional HPV-specificity definition. Non-HPV-specific T cells did not expand in tumors during treatment, whereas candidate HPV-specific clones and E7-related motifs did.

Repertoires were generated with immunoSEQ multiplex PCR, while TCRdb's copy carries only in-frame clones and drops some. The sample has 15,000 to 20,000 clones; around four fifths are singletons. The CDR3 is made up of 18 amino acids. V was pared by 2 bases and J by 0 bases, with 9 bases of the junction left unmatched. Germline-derived CDR1 and CDR2 are MDHEN and SYDVKM. A word on this clone: Its antigen remains unidentified.

This chain uses TRBV28 with TRBJ1-1; TRBD1 matches at 10 bases. The receptor's source is a human donor with HPV-associated anogenital cancer. The sequencing here drew on blood, taken from a patient who underwent chemoradiotherapy. In DNA form, the CDR3 reads TGTGCCAGCAGTTTACAAACTGACAGGGGGCGGATGAACACTGAAGCTTTCTTT. Protein product: CASSLQTDRGRMNTEAFF.